The 18 T cell receptor beta chains given below trace back to one sample, sequenced in a study of T cells in Graves' hyperthyroidism and ophthalmopathy. Amplification of TCR beta CDR3 regions was performed using RNA transcripts as template. Carried out on the TCR CDR3, a first-round RT-PCR used the HTBI primer set. One entry per CDR3 protein results from TCRdb running MiXCR on the multiplex PCR reads. The table has around 340,000 distinct CDR3 sequences, approximately 14% seen once. The source material was blood. The receptor source for this set is a woman aged 25 to 39 with Graves' hyperthyroidism.

This clonotype was counted at least ten times. This chain uses TRBV3-1 with TRBJ2-1; 8 bases fit TRBD1. Germline CDR1 is LGHDT and CDR2 is YNNKEL (reference sequence). V lost 3 bases and J lost 7; bases outside the gene matches: 5. The CDR3 has 14 residues. The CDR3 DNA reads TGTGCCAGCAGCCAGGACAGGGTAGGGAATGAGCAGTTCTTC. Its protein is CASSQDRVGNEQFF.

V gene TRBV7-9 combines with J gene TRBJ2-7; 9 bases align to TRBD1. The germline V gene has CDR1 SEHNR and CDR2 FQNEAQ (reference sequence). The ends lost 3 bases at V and 3 bases at J; junction bases unmatched: 9. The CDR3 covers 16 residues. CDR3 protein: CASSFNRRTGVYEQYF. In nucleotides, the CDR3 is TGTGCCAGCAGCTTTAATCGGAGGACAGGGGTCTACGAGCAGTACTTC.

The rearrangement links TRBV4-3 to TRBJ1-1; D is uncertain. V lost 0 bases and J lost 5, with 7 bases in between. Per germline, CDR1 LGHNA and CDR2 YSLEER. This CDR3 contains 13 residues. CDR3 in DNA: TGCGCCAGCAGCCAAGACGTCGGGACTGAAGCTTTCTTT. Amino acid sequence: CASSQDVGTEAFF.

There are many counts of this clonotype. V is TRBV7-2 and J is TRBJ1-2; 9 nucleotides line up with TRBD1. CDR3 size: 15 residues. Trimming cost V 4 bases and J 4 bases; bases outside gene matches: 7. Per germline, CDR1 SGHTA and CDR2 FQGNSA. The DNA of the CDR3 is TGTGCCAGCAGCTCCCCCGGGACAGGGCCCTATGGCTACACCTTC. It yields the protein CASSSPGTGPYGYTF.

CDR3 nucleotide sequence: TGTGCCAGCAGCTTAGCCCCGGCCCCTAATGAAAAACTGTTTTTT. This codes for CASSLAPAPNEKLFF. The rearrangement links TRBV11-2 to TRBJ1-4; no reliable D call. V lost 1 base, J lost 3 bases, and 9 bases lay in between. The CDR3 runs 15 residues. Germline CDR1 is SGHAT and CDR2 is FQNNGV. Using reference TRBV11-2 and TRBJ1-4 for the parts outside the CDR3, the full variable domain is EAGVAQSPRYKIIEKRQSVAFWCNPISGHATLYWYQQILGQGPKLLIQFQNNGVVDDSQLPKDRFSAERLKGVDSTLKIQPAKLEDSAVYLCASSLAPAPNEKLFFGSGTQLSVL.

In this sample, this clonotype turned up a few times. The V call is TRBV20-1, the J call TRBJ2-5; D uncertain. Trimming left V 0 bases short and J 5 bases short, with 13 bases between. This CDR3 has 14 residues. Germline lookup yields CDR1 DFQATT and CDR2 SNEGSKA (reference sequence). In DNA form, the CDR3 reads TGCAGTGCTAGAGACACCCGGCCGCCCGAGACCCAGTACTTC. Its translation is CSARDTRPPETQYF.

This clonotype was seen repeatedly, ten times or more. V usage is TRBV28 and J usage is TRBJ2-5, with TRBD2 as a possible D gene (6 bases). The V end was cut by 7 bases, the J end by 5 bases, with 14 bases between. The CDR3 covers 13 residues. Germline CDR1 is MDHEN and CDR2 is SYDVKM. The CDR3 is CASKPGTWETQYF. The DNA for the CDR3 is TGTGCCAGCAAACCCGGGACTTGGGAGACCCAGTACTTC.

The table lists this clonotype with many counts. The gene calls are TRBV20-1 and TRBJ2-1, with 10 bases fitting TRBD2. J was trimmed by 6 bases and V by 5 bases; bases with no gene match: 7. CDR1 is DFQATT, CDR2 SNEGSKA, per germline (reference sequence). The CDR3 has 14 residues. DNA of the CDR3: TGCAGTGCTGAAACTAGCGGGAATTTCAATGAGCAGTTCTTC. Translated, it gives CSAETSGNFNEQFF.

This clonotype has ten or more counts. The rearrangement links TRBV29-1 to TRBJ2-1; D may be TRBD1 (6 bases). CDR3 size: 11 residues. V lost 6 bases, J lost 6 bases, and 9 bases lay in between. Looked up from germline, CDR1 is SQVTM and CDR2 is ANQGSEA. CDR3: CSVSRGNEQFF. CDR3 nucleotide sequence: TGCAGCGTGTCCAGGGGCAATGAGCAGTTCTTC.

This clonotype was seen ten or more times. The rearrangement joins TRBV27 to TRBJ2-1; TRBD2 matches 7 bases. The CDR3 contains 13 residues. Trimming cost V 4 bases and J 8 bases; bases outside gene matches: 5. Germline V gives CDR1 MNHEY, CDR2 SMNVEV (reference sequence). CDR3 coding DNA: TGTGCCAGCAGTTCAGGACTAGACCATGAGCAGTTCTTC. Translation gives CASSSGLDHEQFF.

This clonotype was observed many times. The chain has TRBV7-2 and TRBJ2-3; 8 bases are a match to TRBD2. The junction had 0 bases not matched to a gene; V was cut back by 3 bases and J by 1 base. The CDR3 runs to 14 residues. The germline gives CDR1 SGHTA, CDR2 FQGNSA. This CDR3 reads CASSFSGGTDTQYF. The CDR3 coding sequence is TGTGCCAGCAGCTTTAGCGGGGGCACAGATACGCAGTATTTT.

This clonotype was picked up a small number of times. This sequence may be a read error, since a much larger clone differs from it by one base. CDR3 protein: CASSRTSGNTGEPFF. Written as DNA, the CDR3 is TGTGCCAGCAGTCGGACTAGCGGAAACACCGGGGAGCCGTTTTTT. V and J are TRBV6-4 and TRBJ2-2, with 10 positions matching TRBD2. Germline CDR1 MRHNA, CDR2 SNTAGT. The CDR3 totals 15 residues.

The chain is built from TRBV20-1 and TRBJ2-5; tentatively, D is TRBD2 (6 bases). The V end lost 2 bases, the J end lost 5 bases, and 15 bases lay between the germline ends. The CDR3 has 14 amino acids. CDR1 is DFQATT, CDR2 SNEGSKA, per germline (reference sequence). This chain's CDR3 is CSARSEAGQETQYF. Here the CDR3 DNA reads TGCAGTGCTAGATCTGAGGCGGGGCAGGAGACCCAGTACTTC.

The chain has TRBV10-3 and TRBJ2-7, with D tentatively TRBD2 (5 bases). Trimming took 10 bases from V and 2 from J, leaving 15 bases between them. This CDR3 spans 13 amino acids. Per the germline V gene, CDR1 is ENHRY and CDR2 is SYGVKD. The chain's CDR3 is CATSRRVAYEQYF. The CDR3 DNA reads TGTGCCACCTCCAGGCGGGTCGCCTACGAGCAGTACTTC.

The chain uses TRBV10-3 and TRBJ2-5, with 9 bases identical to TRBD1. Germline CDR1 reads ENHRY; CDR2 reads SYGVKD. This CDR3 has 14 residues. V trimming: 2 bases; J trimming: 6 bases; junction bases outside the gene matches: 4. The CDR3 nucleotides read TGTGCCATCAGTGAGCTGGACAGGGGCCAGACCCAGTACTTC. It yields the protein CAISELDRGQTQYF.

This clonotype was seen at least ten times. This chain links TRBV20-1 with TRBJ1-5; 10 nucleotides match TRBD1. This CDR3 region has 15 residues. The J segment lost 2 bases and the V segment lost 4 bases, leaving 5 bases of the junction unmatched. Germline V gene data show CDR1 as DFQATT and CDR2 as SNEGSKA (reference sequence). This CDR3 is CSATPGTGGNQPQHF. The CDR3 DNA reads as TGCAGTGCTACTCCGGGGACAGGGGGCAATCAGCCCCAGCATTTT.

This chain links TRBV6-2 or TRBV6-3 with TRBJ2-1, with 12 bases lining up with TRBD2. CDR3 length: 17 residues. Germline V gene sequence: CDR1 MNHEY, CDR2 SVGEGT. The junction had 9 bases not matched to a gene; V was cut back by 9 bases and J by 0 bases. Here the CDR3 DNA reads TGTGCCAGTTTAGGGGGGACTAGCGGGTTCTCCTACAATGAGCAGTTCTTC. Translated: CASLGGTSGFSYNEQFF.

This clonotype was picked up many times. The rearrangement links TRBV19 to TRBJ1-2; possible D gene TRBD1, 5 bases. Germline values: CDR1 LNHDA, CDR2 SQIVND (reference sequence). V lost 3 bases, J lost 3 bases, and 5 bases lay in between. This CDR3 spans 12 amino acids. Here the CDR3 DNA reads TGTGCCAGTAGTATCAGGGACTATGGCTACACCTTC. It encodes CASSIRDYGYTF. Full variable domain (outside the CDR3, taken from reference TRBV19 and TRBJ1-2): DGGITQSPKYLFRKEGQNVTLSCEQNLNHDAMYWYRQDPGQGLRLIYYSQIVNDFQKGDIAEGYSVSREKKESFPLTVTSAQKNPTAFYLCASSIRDYGYTFGSGTRLTVV.